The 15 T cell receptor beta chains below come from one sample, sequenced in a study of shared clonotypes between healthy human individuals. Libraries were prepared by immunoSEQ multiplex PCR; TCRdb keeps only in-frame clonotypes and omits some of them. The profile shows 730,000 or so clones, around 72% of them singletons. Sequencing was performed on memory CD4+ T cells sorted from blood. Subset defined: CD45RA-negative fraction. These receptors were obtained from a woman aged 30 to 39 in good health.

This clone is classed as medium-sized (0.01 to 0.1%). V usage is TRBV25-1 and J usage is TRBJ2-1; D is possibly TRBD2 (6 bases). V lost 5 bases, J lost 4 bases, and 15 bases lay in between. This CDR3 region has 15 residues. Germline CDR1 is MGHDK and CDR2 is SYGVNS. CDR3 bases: TGTGCCAGCAGTACCAAGGAAGGACTATACAATGAGCAGTTCTTC. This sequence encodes CASSTKEGLYNEQFF.

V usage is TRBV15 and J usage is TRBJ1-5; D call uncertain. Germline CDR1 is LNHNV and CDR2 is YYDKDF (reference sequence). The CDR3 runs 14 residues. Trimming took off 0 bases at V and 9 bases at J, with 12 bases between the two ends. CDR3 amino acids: CATSRDRAAVPQHF. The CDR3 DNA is TGTGCCACCAGCAGAGATCGGGCAGCAGTGCCCCAGCATTTT.

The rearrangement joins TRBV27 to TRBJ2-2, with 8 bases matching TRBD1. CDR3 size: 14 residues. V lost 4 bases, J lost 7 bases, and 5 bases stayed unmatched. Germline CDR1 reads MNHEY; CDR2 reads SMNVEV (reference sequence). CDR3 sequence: CASSYQGAIGELFF. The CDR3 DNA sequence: TGTGCCAGCAGTTATCAGGGGGCGATCGGGGAGCTGTTTTTT.

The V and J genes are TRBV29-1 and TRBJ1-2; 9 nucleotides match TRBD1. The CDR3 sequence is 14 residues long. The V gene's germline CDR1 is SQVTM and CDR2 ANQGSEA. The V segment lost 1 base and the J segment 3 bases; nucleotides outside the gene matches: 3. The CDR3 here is CSVEGTGADYGYTF. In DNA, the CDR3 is TGCAGCGTTGAAGGGACAGGGGCGGACTATGGCTACACCTTC. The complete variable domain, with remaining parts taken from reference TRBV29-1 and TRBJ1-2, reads SAVISQKPSRDICQRGTSLTIQCQVDSQVTMMFWYRQQPGQSLTLIATANQGSEATYESGFVIDKFPISRPNLTFSTLTVSNMSPEDSSIYLCSVEGTGADYGYTFGSGTRLTVV.

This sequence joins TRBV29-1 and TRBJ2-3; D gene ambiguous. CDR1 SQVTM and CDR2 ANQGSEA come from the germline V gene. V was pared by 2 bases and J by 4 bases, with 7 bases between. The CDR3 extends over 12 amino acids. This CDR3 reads CSVEHFADTQYF. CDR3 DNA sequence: TGCAGCGTTGAACACTTCGCAGATACGCAGTATTTT.

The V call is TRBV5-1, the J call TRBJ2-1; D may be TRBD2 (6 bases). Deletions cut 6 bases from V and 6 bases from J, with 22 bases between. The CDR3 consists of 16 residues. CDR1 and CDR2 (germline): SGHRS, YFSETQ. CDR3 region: CASTPPGTVSSNEQFF. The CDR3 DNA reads TGCGCCAGCACCCCACCAGGGACTGTCTCAAGCAATGAGCAGTTCTTC.

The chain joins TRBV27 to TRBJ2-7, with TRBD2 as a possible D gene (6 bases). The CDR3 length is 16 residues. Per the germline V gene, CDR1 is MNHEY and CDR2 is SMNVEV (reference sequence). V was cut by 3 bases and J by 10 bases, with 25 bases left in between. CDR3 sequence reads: CASSFMTGSSGGNQYF. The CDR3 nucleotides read TGTGCCAGCAGTTTTATGACGGGTTCGTCTGGCGGGAATCAGTACTTC.

This CDR3 is CASSSQGRTEAFF. CDR3 bases: TGTGCCAGCAGCTCACAGGGCCGCACTGAAGCTTTCTTT. V usage is TRBV27 and J usage is TRBJ1-1; a weak D match, TRBD1 (6 bases). The CDR3 totals 13 residues. Germline V gene sequence: CDR1 MNHEY, CDR2 SMNVEV (reference sequence). Trimming pared 6 bases from V and 4 bases from J, leaving 12 bases between.

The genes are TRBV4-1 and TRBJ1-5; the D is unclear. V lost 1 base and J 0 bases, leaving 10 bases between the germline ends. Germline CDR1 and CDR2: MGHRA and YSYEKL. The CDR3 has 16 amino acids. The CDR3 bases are TGCGCCAGCAGCCAAGTTTCAGGTCTTAGCAATCAGCCCCAGCATTTT. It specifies CASSQVSGLSNQPQHF.

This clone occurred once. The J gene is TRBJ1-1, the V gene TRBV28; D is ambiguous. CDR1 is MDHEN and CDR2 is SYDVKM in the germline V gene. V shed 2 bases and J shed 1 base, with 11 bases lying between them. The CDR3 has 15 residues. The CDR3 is CASSLPYPKNTEAFF. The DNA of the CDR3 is TGTGCCAGCAGTTTACCCTACCCGAAGAACACTGAAGCTTTCTTT.

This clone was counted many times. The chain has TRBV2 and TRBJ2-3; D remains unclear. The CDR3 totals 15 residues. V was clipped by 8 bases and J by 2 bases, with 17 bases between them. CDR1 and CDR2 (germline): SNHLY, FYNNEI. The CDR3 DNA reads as TGTGCCAGCCTAAAGGACGCGGCCTTCACAGATACGCAGTATTTT. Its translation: CASLKDAAFTDTQYF.

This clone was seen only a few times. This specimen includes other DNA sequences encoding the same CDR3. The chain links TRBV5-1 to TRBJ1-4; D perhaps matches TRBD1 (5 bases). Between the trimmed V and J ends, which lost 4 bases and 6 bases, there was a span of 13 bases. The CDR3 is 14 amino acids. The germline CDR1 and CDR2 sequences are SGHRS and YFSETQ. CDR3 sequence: CASSLDSGDEKLFF. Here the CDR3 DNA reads TGCGCCAGCAGCCTTGACAGTGGAGATGAAAAACTGTTTTTT.

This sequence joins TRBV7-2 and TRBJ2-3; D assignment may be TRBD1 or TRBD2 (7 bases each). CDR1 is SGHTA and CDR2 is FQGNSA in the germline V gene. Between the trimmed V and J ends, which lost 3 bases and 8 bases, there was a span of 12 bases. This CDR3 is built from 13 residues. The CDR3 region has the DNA TGTGCCAGCAGCTTCAGGGGGGGAAGTACGCAGTATTTT. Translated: CASSFRGGSTQYF.

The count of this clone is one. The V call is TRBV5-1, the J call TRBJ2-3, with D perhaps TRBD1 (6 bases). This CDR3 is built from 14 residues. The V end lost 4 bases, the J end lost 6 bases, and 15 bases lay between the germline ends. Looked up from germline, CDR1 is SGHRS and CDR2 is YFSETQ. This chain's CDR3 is CASSQGQGMDTQYF. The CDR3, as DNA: TGCGCCAGCAGCCAGGGGCAGGGGATGGATACGCAGTATTTT.

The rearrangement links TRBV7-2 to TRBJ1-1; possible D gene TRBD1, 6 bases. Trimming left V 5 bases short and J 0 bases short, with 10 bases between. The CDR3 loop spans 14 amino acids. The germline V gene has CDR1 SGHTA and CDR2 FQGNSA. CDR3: CASSQTGLNTEAFF. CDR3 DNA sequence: TGTGCCAGCAGCCAGACAGGACTGAACACTGAAGCTTTCTTT.